The sequence of this T cell receptor beta chain was determined in a study of T cell repertoires in cytomegalovirus infection. Turning to the study itself: Matching HLA type, along with CMV infection, was indicated by public TCR beta signatures.

TCRdb independently ran MiXCR on the reads; one entry per CDR3 protein. Of about 260,000 distinct CDR3 sequences listed, approximately 9% are singletons. Notes on the study in general: Clonotype analysis showed dominance of the ex vivo response by HLA-C-restricted CMV-specific TCR beta clonotypes. Cumulated frequencies of public TCR beta families served to identify carriers of CMV plus the relevant HLA.

The CDR3 has 16 amino acids. The V and J ends lost 0 bases and 1 base respectively, with 13 bases between them. Looked up from germline, CDR1 is SGHTS and CDR2 is YDEGEE. A few counts support this clonotype. The antigen remains unidentified. This receptor was obtained from a human donor in good health (CMV status not recorded). Some clones in this sample may be carry-over from other donors' samples. The chain combines TRBV5-8 with TRBJ1-1; D not resolved. Source material: PBMCs. The CDR3, as DNA: TGTGCCAGCAGCTTGGCGTTATTGGTTGAGAACACTGAAGCTTTCTTT. Amino acid sequence: CASSLALLVENTEAFF.